The entry that follows covers one TCR beta chain sequence. This sequence may be a read error, since a much larger clone differs from it by one base. Other DNA sequences from this sample encode an identical CDR3 as well. The sample is drawn from a study of blood T cell repertoires in COVID-19. About the study: Specimens from acute and convalescent COVID-19 originated in the United States, Italy and Spain. T cells, B-cell-depleted T cells, or PBMCs provided the cDNA or gDNA that served as material.

In the study's own analysis: Quantification of nucleated cells was approximated via reference gene primer amplification. The data were produced by immunoSEQ multiplex PCR, yet TCRdb's version contains in-frame clones alone and is incomplete. Clone size and the V and J calls come from that table; the DNA yielded D and trimming. The table shows around 200,000 clones, with around nine tenths occurring only once. This CDR3 is built from 16 residues. The germline V gene encodes CDR1 SGHTA and CDR2 FQGTGA. V lost 5 bases to trimming and J lost 2 bases; unmatched junction nucleotides: 8. This receptor was obtained from a woman aged 18 to 35 who had recovered from COVID-19. The specimen was peripheral blood. The chain employs TRBV7-3 and TRBJ2-2; 7 bases line up with TRBD1. The CDR3 is CASSPQGQINTGELFF. CDR3 DNA sequence: TGTGCCAGCAGCCCGCAGGGACAGATTAACACCGGGGAGCTGTTTTTT. The full variable domain, its missing parts supplied by reference TRBV7-3 and TRBJ2-2, is GAGVSQTPSNKVTEKGKYVELRCDPISGHTALYWYRQSLGQGPEFLIYFQGTGAADDSGLPNDRFFAVRPEGSVSTLKIQRTERGDSAVYLCASSPQGQINTGELFFGEGSRLTVL.